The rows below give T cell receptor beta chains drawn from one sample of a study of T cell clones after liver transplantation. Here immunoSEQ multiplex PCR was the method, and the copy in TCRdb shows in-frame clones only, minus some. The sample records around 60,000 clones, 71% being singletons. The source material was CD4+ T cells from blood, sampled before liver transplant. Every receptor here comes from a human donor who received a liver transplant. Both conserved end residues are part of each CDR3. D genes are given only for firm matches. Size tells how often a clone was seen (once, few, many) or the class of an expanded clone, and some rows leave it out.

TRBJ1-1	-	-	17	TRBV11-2	CASSFQGWGRGNTEAFF	TGTGCCAGCAGCTTTCAGGGTTGGGGCCGAGGGAACACTGAAGCTTTCTTT
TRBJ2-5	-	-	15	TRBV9	CASSSFLAGQETQYF	TGTGCCAGCAGCTCATTCCTGGCAGGTCAAGAGACCCAGTACTTC
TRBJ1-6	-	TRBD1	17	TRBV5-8	CASSSGLVQGENSPLHF	TGTGCCAGCAGCTCCGGCTTGGTTCAGGGGGAAAATTCACCCCTCCACTTT
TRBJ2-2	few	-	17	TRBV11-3	CASSLGAGIQNTGELFF	TGTGCCAGCAGCTTAGGGGCAGGGATTCAGAACACCGGGGAGCTGTTTTTT
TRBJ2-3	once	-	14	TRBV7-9	CASSQGVGADTQYF	TGTGCCAGCAGCCAAGGGGTAGGGGCGGATACGCAGTATTTT
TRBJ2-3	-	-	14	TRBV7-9	CASSLGGFTDTQYF	TGTGCCAGCAGCTTAGGAGGCTTCACAGATACGCAGTATTTT
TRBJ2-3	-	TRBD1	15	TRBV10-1	CASSADRGVADTQYF	TGCGCCAGCAGTGCGGACAGGGGAGTTGCAGATACGCAGTATTTT
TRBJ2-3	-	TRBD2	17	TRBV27	CASCGLAGATSTDTQYF	TGTGCCAGCTGCGGACTAGCGGGGGCGACTAGCACAGATACGCAGTATTTT
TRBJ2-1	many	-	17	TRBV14	CASSTHREYKSYNEQFF	TGTGCCAGCAGCACCCACAGGGAGTATAAGTCCTACAATGAGCAGTTCTTC
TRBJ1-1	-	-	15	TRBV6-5	CASSPTDRMNTEAFF	TGTGCCAGCAGCCCTACTGACAGGATGAACACTGAAGCTTTCTTT
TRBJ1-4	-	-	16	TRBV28	CASSPSGGRTNEKLFF	TGTGCCAGCAGCCCCTCCGGGGGACGGACTAATGAAAAACTGTTTTTT
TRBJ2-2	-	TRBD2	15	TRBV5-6	CASSLMGRATGELFF	TGTGCCAGCAGCTTGATGGGGAGGGCCACCGGGGAGCTGTTTTTT
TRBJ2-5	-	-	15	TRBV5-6	CASSTPGVSRETQYF	TGTGCCAGCAGCACCCCAGGGGTGTCGCGAGAGACCCAGTACTTC
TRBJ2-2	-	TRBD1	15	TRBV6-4	CASSQDRGNTGELFF	TGTGCCAGCAGCCAGGACAGGGGGAACACCGGGGAGCTGTTTTTT
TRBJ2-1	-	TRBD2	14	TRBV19	CASSVGTSGNEQFF	TGTGCCAGTAGTGTGGGGACTAGCGGGAATGAGCAGTTCTTC
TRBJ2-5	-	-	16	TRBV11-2	CASSLPKGTGQETQYF	TGTGCCAGCAGCTTACCTAAGGGAACGGGGCAAGAGACCCAGTACTTC
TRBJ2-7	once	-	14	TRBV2	CASRRGQSTYEQYF	TGTGCCAGCAGGAGAGGACAGAGTACCTACGAGCAGTACTTC
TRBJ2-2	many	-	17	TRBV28	CASSSSLASVRTGELFF	TGTGCCAGCAGTTCTTCCCTGGCTAGCGTACGGACCGGGGAGCTGTTTTTT
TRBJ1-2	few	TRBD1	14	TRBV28	CASSSHSGGYGYTF	TGTGCCAGCAGTTCGCATTCAGGGGGCTATGGCTACACCTTC
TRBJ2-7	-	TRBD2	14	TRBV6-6	CASRTSGGSYEQYF	TGTGCCAGCAGGACTAGCGGGGGGTCCTACGAGCAGTACTTC
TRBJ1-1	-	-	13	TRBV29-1	CSGQAPVNTEAFF	TGCAGCGGTCAAGCCCCCGTTAACACTGAAGCTTTCTTT
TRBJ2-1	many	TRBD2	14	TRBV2	CASSRGLADNEQFF	TGTGCCAGCAGTCGGGGACTAGCGGACAATGAGCAGTTCTTC
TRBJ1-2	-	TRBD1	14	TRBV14	CASSPRQGYYGYTF	TGTGCCAGCAGCCCCCGACAGGGATACTATGGCTACACCTTC
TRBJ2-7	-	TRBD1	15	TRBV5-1	CASSLVPGTGTEQYF	TGCGCCAGCAGCTTGGTTCCCGGGACAGGGACCGAGCAGTACTTC
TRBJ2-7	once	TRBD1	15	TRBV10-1	CASSGGQGAVDEQYF	TGCGCCAGCAGTGGGGGACAGGGGGCTGTCGACGAGCAGTACTTC
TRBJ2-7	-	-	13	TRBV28	CASNRDIYYEQYF	TGTGCCAGCAACCGGGACATCTACTACGAGCAGTACTTC
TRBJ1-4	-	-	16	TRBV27	CASRLKGEWGGEKLFF	TGTGCCAGCAGATTAAAAGGGGAGTGGGGAGGCGAAAAACTGTTTTTT
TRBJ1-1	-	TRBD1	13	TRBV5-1	CASSKTGEVEAFF	TGCGCCAGCAGCAAGACAGGGGAGGTTGAAGCTTTCTTT
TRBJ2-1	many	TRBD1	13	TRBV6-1	CAGRTGGRNEQFF	TGTGCCGGACGGACAGGGGGGCGGAATGAGCAGTTCTTC
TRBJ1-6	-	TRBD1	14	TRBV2	CASSRDRDNSPLHF	TGTGCCAGCAGTCGTGACAGGGATAATTCACCCCTCCACTTT
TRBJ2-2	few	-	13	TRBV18	CASSRNRDGELFF	TGTGCCAGCTCCCGAAACAGGGACGGGGAGCTGTTTTTT